Listed here is a single TCR beta chain. No antigen is known for it. CDR1 is SGDLS, CDR2 YYNGEE, per germline. This CDR3 has 15 residues. Deletions cut 0 bases from V and 5 bases from J, with 14 bases between. These data are taken from a study of T cell repertoires in cytomegalovirus infection. Background on the study: CMV epitopes, recently identified HLA-C-restricted and well-studied HLA-B-restricted, were used. Both CMV infection and a matching HLA type were indicated by public TCR beta signatures.

Study-level results: The response measured ex vivo was dominated by TCR beta clonotypes (HLA-C-restricted and CMV-specific). Cumulative public TCR beta family frequency identified CMV carriers with the relevant HLA.

TCRdb reprocessed the reads via MiXCR and lists one record per CDR3 protein. The sample lists about 110,000 distinct CDR3 sequences, roughly 30% occurring once. The sample in question was CD8+ T cells from cultured PBMCs, obtained from culture after CMV antigen stimulation. The chain employs TRBV9 and TRBJ2-5; D unclear. This receptor was identified in a human donor in good health (CMV status not recorded). Some clones in this sample may be carry-over from other donors' samples. CDR3 sequence (DNA): TGTGCCAGCAGCGTAGGGGCAGCAGGATCGGAGACCCAGTACTTC. It translates to CASSVGAAGSETQYF.